This T cell receptor beta chain was observed in a study of CD8+ T cells in alopecia areata. Samples from alopecia areata patients were lesional scalp punch biopsies and peripheral blood. cDNA prepared by RNA extraction and subsequent reverse transcription served as the template for sequencing. The table came from immunoSEQ multiplex PCR; TCRdb's copy has only in-frame clones and leaves some out. The data contain 10,000 to 15,000 clones, roughly 50% of them singletons. V dropped 1 base and J dropped 6 bases, with 10 bases sitting between them. The CDR3 runs 13 residues. In germline, CDR1 is SGHVS, CDR2 FQNEAQ.

The clonotype originates from a human donor with alopecia areata. The specimen was skin. This rearrangement joins TRBV7-8 to TRBJ2-7, with D uncertain. CDR3 in amino acids: CASSLEGRTEQYF. The CDR3 DNA reads TGTGCCAGCAGCTTAGAAGGACGGACCGAGCAGTACTTC.